The T cell receptor beta chain under discussion was sequenced for a study of T cells after yellow fever vaccination. Across the whole study: Any fraction with a low cell number was prepared using SMART-Seq v4 Ultra Low Input. The study's findings and limits: A secondary response was less intense yet reached its peak sooner, at day 5 versus 15. Overall, a small share of clonotypes was seen in both CD4 and CD8 compartments.

About this clonotype itself: What it binds is not known.

Germline V CDR1 and CDR2: MDHEN, SYDVKM. The ends lost 10 bases at V and 5 bases at J; junction bases unmatched: 6. The CDR3 is made up of 13 amino acids. Making TCR cDNA involved 5'RACE template switching, which added UMIs and a universal primer site. TCRdb analysed the 5' RACE reads with MiXCR anew, one entry per CDR3 protein. There are 620,000 or so distinct CDR3 sequences in the sample; roughly an eighth occur only once, and approximately 15% lies in the top ten. Here the sequenced sample was PBMCs, taken on the day of the yellow fever booster vaccination. The V and J genes are TRBV28 and TRBJ2-1, with 9 nucleotides matching TRBD2. The sequence was obtained from a man aged 25-45 years who received the YFV17D yellow fever vaccine. CDR3 sequence: CATLAGANNEQFF. The CDR3 nucleotides are TGTGCCACCTTAGCGGGAGCGAACAATGAGCAGTTCTTC.